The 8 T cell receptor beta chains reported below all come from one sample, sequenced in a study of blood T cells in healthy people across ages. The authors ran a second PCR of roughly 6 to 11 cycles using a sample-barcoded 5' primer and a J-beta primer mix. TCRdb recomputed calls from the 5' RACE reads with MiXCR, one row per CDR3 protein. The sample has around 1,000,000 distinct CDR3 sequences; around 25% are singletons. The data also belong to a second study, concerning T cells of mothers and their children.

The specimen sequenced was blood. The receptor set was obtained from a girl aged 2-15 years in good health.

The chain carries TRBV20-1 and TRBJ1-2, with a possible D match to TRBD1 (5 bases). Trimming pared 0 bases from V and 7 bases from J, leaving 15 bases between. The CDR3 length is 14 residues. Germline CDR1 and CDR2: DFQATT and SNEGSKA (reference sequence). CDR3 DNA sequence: TGCAGTGCTAGAGATAGGGCAGGGTTTATTGGCTACACCTTC. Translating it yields CSARDRAGFIGYTF.

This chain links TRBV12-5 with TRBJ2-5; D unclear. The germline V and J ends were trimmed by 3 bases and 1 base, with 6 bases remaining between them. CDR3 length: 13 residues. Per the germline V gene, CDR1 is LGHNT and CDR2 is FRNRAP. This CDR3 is CASGFGIQETQYF. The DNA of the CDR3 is TGTGCTAGTGGTTTTGGGATCCAAGAGACCCAGTACTTC.

The CDR3 coding sequence is TGTGCCAGCAACAGACCGGGGCCCTACGAGCAGTACTTC. Translating gives CASNRPGPYEQYF. The chain recombines TRBV12-3 or TRBV12-4 with TRBJ2-7; the D call may be TRBD1 or TRBD2 (5 bases each). V lost 7 bases and J 2 bases, leaving 12 bases between the germline ends. The CDR3 spans 13 residues.

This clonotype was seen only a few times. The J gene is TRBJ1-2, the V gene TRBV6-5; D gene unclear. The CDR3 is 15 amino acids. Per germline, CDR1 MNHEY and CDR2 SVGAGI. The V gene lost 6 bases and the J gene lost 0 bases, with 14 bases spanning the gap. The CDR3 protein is CASRRYQVTNYGYTF. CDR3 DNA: TGTGCCAGCAGACGCTACCAGGTTACTAACTATGGCTACACCTTC.

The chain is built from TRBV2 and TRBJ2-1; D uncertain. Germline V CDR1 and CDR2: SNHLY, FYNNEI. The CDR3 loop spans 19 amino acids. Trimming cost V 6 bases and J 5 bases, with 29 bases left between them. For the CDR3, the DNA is TGTGCCAGCAGCGAGGTTGCCAGGTTTAGTCTCTCTATGGACAATGAGCAGTTCTTC. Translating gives CASSEVARFSLSMDNEQFF. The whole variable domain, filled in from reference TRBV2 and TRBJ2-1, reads EPEVTQTPSHQVTQMGQEVILRCVPISNHLYFYWYRQILGQKVEFLVSFYNNEISEKSEIFDDQFSVERPDGSNFTLKIRSTKLEDSAMYFCASSEVARFSLSMDNEQFFGPGTRLTVL.

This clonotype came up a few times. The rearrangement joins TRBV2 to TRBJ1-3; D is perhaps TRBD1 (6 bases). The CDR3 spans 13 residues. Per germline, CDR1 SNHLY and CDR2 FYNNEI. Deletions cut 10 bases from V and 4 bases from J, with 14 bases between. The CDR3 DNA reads TGTGCCATATTGGACAGTTCGGGAAACACCATATATTTT. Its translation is CAILDSSGNTIYF.

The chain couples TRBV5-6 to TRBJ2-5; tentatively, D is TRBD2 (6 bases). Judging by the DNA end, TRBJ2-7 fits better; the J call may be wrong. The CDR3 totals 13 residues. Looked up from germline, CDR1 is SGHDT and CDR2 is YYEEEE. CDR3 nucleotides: TGTGCCAGCAGTACGGGGGTTGGCTACGAGCAGTACTTC. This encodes CASSTGVGYEQYF.

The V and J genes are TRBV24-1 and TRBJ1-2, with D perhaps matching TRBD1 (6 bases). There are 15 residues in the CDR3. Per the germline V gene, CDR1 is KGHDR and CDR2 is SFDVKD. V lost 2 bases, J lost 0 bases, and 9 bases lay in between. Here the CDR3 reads CATSDSGQSNYGYTF. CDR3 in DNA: TGTGCCACCAGTGATTCCGGACAGTCTAACTATGGCTACACCTTC.